This TCR beta chain was obtained from a study of CD8 T cells in Susac syndrome. RNA was extracted with the RNeasy kit, and a quantity of roughly 0.5 to 1 ug was reverse transcribed using random hexamers. immunoSEQ multiplex PCR amplified TCR beta CDR3 across 54 Vbeta, 13 Jbeta. In TCRdb, the immunoSEQ multiplex PCR reads were re-called with MiXCR into one record per CDR3 protein. The table lists 150,000 to 250,000 distinct CDR3 sequences, about 95% of them singletons. TEMRA cells were FACS-enriched, unlike CD8+ and CD4+ T cells, which were negatively isolated. Germline-derived CDR1 and CDR2 are SQVTM and ANQGSEA. V lost 2 bases, J lost 5 bases, and 10 bases lay in between. CDR3 length: 13 residues.

The chain recombines TRBV29-1 with TRBJ2-1; perhaps TRBD2 as D (5 bases). Sequencing used CD4+ T cells from PBMCs. This TCR was sampled from a human donor with multiple sclerosis. CDR3 sequence: CSVEITGDNEQFF. The CDR3, as DNA: TGCAGCGTTGAAATCACCGGGGACAATGAGCAGTTCTTC.